This T cell receptor (beta chain) stems from a study of blood T cell repertoires in COVID-19. The V end lost 6 bases, the J end lost 5 bases, and 8 bases lay between the germline ends. There are 12 residues in the CDR3. Per the authors' pipeline: Amplified reference gene primers provided the basis for estimating nucleated cell counts. Assay: immunoSEQ multiplex PCR; the TCRdb copy retains only in-frame clones and omits some. The V and J calls and clone size were taken over from that table, and D and trimming were inferred from the DNA. Of about 230,000 clones listed, over 70% are singletons. This clone is a singleton in its sample.

V gene TRBV23-1 combines with J gene TRBJ1-5; weak D call: TRBD1 (5 bases). TRBV23-1 is recorded as an ORF, its role being uncertain. Input material: peripheral blood. This TCR derives from a woman aged 80 or over with acute or convalescent COVID-19. The CDR3 loop is CASSPRDQPQHF. In nucleotides, the CDR3 is TGCGCCAGCAGCCCCAGGGATCAGCCCCAGCATTTT.